A single sample is the source of the 10 T cell receptor beta chains below, sequenced in a study of shared clonotypes between healthy human individuals. Generated by immunoSEQ multiplex PCR, the TCRdb table keeps only in-frame clones and is missing some. The sample yields hundreds of thousands of clones, over 65% seen once. Sequenced: memory CD4+ T cells sorted from blood. Stated subset: CD45RA-negative fraction. Source of these receptors: a woman aged 30 to 39 in good health.

This rearrangement joins TRBV28 to TRBJ1-3; 8 bases are a match to TRBD1. The CDR3 extends over 15 amino acids. After removal of 3 bases from V and 12 bases from J, the junction contained 13 bases not matched to a gene. CDR1 and CDR2 from the germline V gene are MDHEN and SYDVKM. The CDR3 sequence: CASSFHGTGGTRIYF. In nucleotides, the CDR3 is TGTGCCAGCAGTTTCCACGGGACAGGTGGGACTCGCATATATTTT.

There are a few counts of this clone. V and J are TRBV5-1 and TRBJ2-7; 7 bases map to TRBD1. CDR1 and CDR2 from the germline V gene are SGHRS and YFSETQ. The CDR3 sequence is 14 residues long. J was trimmed by 7 bases and V by 1 base; bases with no gene match: 8. The CDR3 DNA sequence: TGCGCCAGCAGCTTGATGCAGGGGGTGGGTGAGCAGTACTTC. It translates to CASSLMQGVGEQYF. Drawing the rest from reference TRBV5-1 and TRBJ2-7, the complete variable domain is KAGVTQTPRYLIKTRGQQVTLSCSPISGHRSVSWYQQTPGQGLQFLFEYFSETQRNKGNFPGRFSGRQFSNSRSEMNVSTLELGDSALYLCASSLMQGVGEQYFGPGTRLTVT.

This clone has a single count. This chain uses TRBV7-8 with TRBJ2-1; D ambiguous. The CDR3 runs to 14 residues. Trimming pared 3 bases from V and 6 bases from J, leaving 12 bases between. Per germline, CDR1 SGHVS and CDR2 FQNEAQ. CDR3 residues: CASSFGIVGNEQFF. CDR3 nucleotide sequence: TGTGCCAGCAGCTTTGGGATAGTGGGCAATGAGCAGTTCTTC. Using reference TRBV7-8 and TRBJ2-1 for the parts outside the CDR3, the full variable domain is GAGVSQSPRYKVAKRGQDVALRCDPISGHVSLFWYQQALGQGPEFLTYFQNEAQLDKSGLPSDRFFAERPEGSVSTLKIQRTQQEDSAVYLCASSFGIVGNEQFFGPGTRLTVL.

This clone has only one observation. This chain connects TRBV18 to TRBJ2-6; 10 nucleotides agree with TRBD1. The germline V gene has CDR1 KGHSH and CDR2 LQKENI. The CDR3 loop spans 20 amino acids. The V and J ends lost 0 bases and 3 bases, in that order; junction bases with no gene match: 11. The chain's CDR3 is CASSPPFLGDRGGGANVLTF. The CDR3 DNA reads TGTGCCAGCTCACCACCCTTCCTGGGGGACAGGGGTGGTGGGGCCAACGTCCTGACTTTC.

This chain connects TRBV4-1 to TRBJ1-4, with D perhaps TRBD1 (6 bases). V was trimmed by 0 bases and J by 7 bases, leaving 12 bases between them. Germline CDR1 reads MGHRA; CDR2 reads YSYEKL. The CDR3 covers 15 residues. CDR3 loop: CASSQDRDTFEKLFF. The CDR3, as DNA: TGCGCCAGCAGCCAAGATCGGGACACTTTTGAAAAACTGTTTTTT.

A few counts support this clone. This chain's CDR3 is CASSAGEQYF. Here the CDR3 DNA reads TGTGCCAGCAGCGCGGGGGAGCAGTACTTC. The chain is built from TRBV11-1 and TRBJ2-7; TRBD2 might be the D (6 bases). The CDR3 sequence is 10 residues long. V lost 5 bases to trimming and J lost 7 bases, with 6 bases between them. Germline V CDR1 and CDR2: SGHAT, FQDESV (reference sequence). The full variable domain, in which reference TRBV11-1 and TRBJ2-7 provide the parts outside the CDR3, is EAEVAQSPRYKITEKSQAVAFWCDPISGHATLYWYRQILGQGPELLVQFQDESVVDDSQLPKDRFSAERLKGVDSTLKIQPAELGDSAMYLCASSAGEQYFGPGTRLTVT.

This sequence joins TRBV4-1 and TRBJ2-7; the D is unclear. Germline V gene lookup returns CDR1 MGHRA and CDR2 YSYEKL. CDR3 length equals 16 residues. V shed 0 bases and J shed 0 bases, with 12 bases lying between them. CDR3: CASSQEGGKNSYEQYF. CDR3 in DNA: TGCGCCAGCAGCCAAGAAGGCGGCAAAAACTCCTACGAGCAGTACTTC.

In this sample, this clone turned up once. V is TRBV27 and J is TRBJ1-5; D is possibly TRBD1 (6 bases). Germline lookup yields CDR1 MNHEY and CDR2 SMNVEV (reference sequence). Trimming shortened V by 6 bases and J by 1 base, and 10 bases separated the two germline ends. The CDR3 covers 14 residues. This CDR3 reads CASSRTASNQPQHF. The CDR3 DNA is TGTGCCAGCAGCCGGACAGCCAGCAATCAGCCCCAGCATTTT.

On this clone itself: This specimen includes other DNA sequences encoding the same CDR3. The rearrangement joins TRBV7-2 to TRBJ1-5; tentative D call: TRBD1 (5 bases). There are 14 residues in the CDR3. With 1 base removed from V and 4 bases from J, the gap between germline ends came to 8 bases. CDR1 and CDR2 from the germline V gene are SGHTA and FQGNSA. The CDR3 sequence: CASSLVQGNQPQHF. Here the CDR3 DNA reads TGTGCCAGCAGCTTAGTCCAGGGAAATCAGCCCCAGCATTTT.

This clone has more than one count but fewer than ten. The chain joins TRBV6-5 to TRBJ2-5; D gene unclear. Per germline, CDR1 MNHEY and CDR2 SVGAGI. The CDR3 runs 12 residues. With 4 bases removed from V and 3 bases from J, the gap between germline ends came to 6 bases. The chain's CDR3 is CASSSIEETQYF. In DNA, the CDR3 is TGTGCCAGCAGTTCGATCGAAGAGACCCAGTACTTC.